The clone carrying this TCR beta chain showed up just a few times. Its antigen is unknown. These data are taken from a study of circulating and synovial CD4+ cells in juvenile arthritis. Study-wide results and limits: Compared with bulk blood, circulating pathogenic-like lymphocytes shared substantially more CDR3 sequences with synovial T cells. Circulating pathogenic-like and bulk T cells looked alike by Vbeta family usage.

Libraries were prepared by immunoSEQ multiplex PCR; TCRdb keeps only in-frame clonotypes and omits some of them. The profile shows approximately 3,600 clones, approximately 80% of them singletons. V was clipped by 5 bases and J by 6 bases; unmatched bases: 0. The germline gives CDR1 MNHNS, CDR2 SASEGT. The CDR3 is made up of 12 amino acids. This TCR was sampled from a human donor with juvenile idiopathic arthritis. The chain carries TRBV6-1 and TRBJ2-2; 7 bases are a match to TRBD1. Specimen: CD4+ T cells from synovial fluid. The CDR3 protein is CASSQGAGELFF. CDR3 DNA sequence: TGTGCCAGCAGTCAGGGGGCCGGGGAGCTGTTTTTT.